This record concerns one T cell receptor (beta chain) sequence. Enrollment of patients from Seattle took place during active infection, with longitudinal follow-up. These data belong to a study of blood T cell repertoires in COVID-19. Across the study: Specimens from acute and convalescent COVID-19 originated in the United States, Italy and Spain.

This CDR3 region has 15 residues. Trimming pared 2 bases from V and 6 bases from J, leaving 14 bases between. Per the germline V gene, CDR1 is WSHSY and CDR2 is SAAADI. Source study methods: Amplification with reference gene primers provided the estimates of nucleated cell counts. The data were produced by immunoSEQ multiplex PCR, yet TCRdb's version contains in-frame clones alone and is incomplete. From that table come the V and J calls and clone size; the DNA was used to work out D and trimming. The sample includes about 76,000 clones, 70% to 90% of them seen just once. The sequenced material came from peripheral blood. The rearrangement uses TRBV10-2 and TRBJ2-1, with a weak D call TRBD1 (6 bases). The sequence was obtained from a man between 60 and 75 years old with COVID-19, enrolled during active disease. The CDR3 nucleotides are TGCGCCAGCAGTGAGACTGCTTTGGGGGCCAATGAGCAGTTCTTC. Translation: CASSETALGANEQFF.